The clone carrying this T cell receptor (beta chain) was seen just once. The sample belongs to a study of shared clonotypes between healthy human individuals. CDR3 size: 16 residues. Unmatched junction bases numbered 2, after V lost 2 bases and J lost 6 bases. Germline assignment: CDR1 LGHNA and CDR2 YSLEER. Sequenced by immunoSEQ multiplex PCR; TCRdb stores in-frame clones only, minus some. The sample includes just over 2,000,000 clones, 90% to 95% of them seen just once. It was into CD45RA+ naive and CD45RA-negative memory subsets that the CD4+ cells were split. The sequence was collected from a man younger than 35 in good health. The chain joins TRBV4-3 to TRBJ2-3; TRBD2 agrees at 16 bases. Sequencing input: naive CD4+ T cells sorted from blood. Specified subset: CD45RA+ positively selected. The CDR3 reads CASSQQGLAGGDTQYF. The CDR3 DNA reads as TGCGCCAGCAGCCAACAGGGACTAGCGGGGGGGGATACGCAGTATTTT.